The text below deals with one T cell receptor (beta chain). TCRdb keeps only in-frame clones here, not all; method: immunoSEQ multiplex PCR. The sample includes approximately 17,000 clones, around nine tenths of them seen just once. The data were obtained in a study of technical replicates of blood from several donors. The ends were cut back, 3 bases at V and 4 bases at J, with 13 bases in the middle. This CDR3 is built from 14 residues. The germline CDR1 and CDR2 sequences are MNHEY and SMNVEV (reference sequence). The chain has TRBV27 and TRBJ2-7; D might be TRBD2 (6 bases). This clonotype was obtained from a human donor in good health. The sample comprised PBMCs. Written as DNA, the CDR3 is TGTGCCAGCAGTTTTGGAGGGTCTGTGTACGAGCAGTACTTC. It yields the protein CASSFGGSVYEQYF.